Listed here are 14 T cell receptor beta chains from one sample, sequenced in a study of blood T cell repertoires in COVID-19 (TCRdb year 2020). Libraries were made using the immunoSEQ multiplex PCR assay. In TCRdb, the immuneACCESS table is reduced to in-frame sequences with V and J assigned. These tables do not hold every clone; where another copy was compared, an unresolved V gene accounts for under half, and the others remain unexplained. This sample holds approximately 100,000 clones; roughly 80% were observed only once. The top ten clones comprise around 6.9% of the sample. The sample was peripheral blood. These receptors came from a man aged 60 to 69 with acute or convalescent COVID-19.

The chain uses TRBV4-2 and TRBJ2-2; D unclear. V lost 0 bases and J 3 bases, leaving 5 bases between the germline ends. This CDR3 is 14 amino acids long. Per germline, CDR1 LGHNA and CDR2 YNFKEQ. The CDR3 DNA reads TGTGCCAGCAGCCAAGATCGGTACACCGGGGAGCTGTTTTTT. Translated, it gives CASSQDRYTGELFF.

This clone has a single count. The chain carries TRBV6-5 and TRBJ1-5; D unresolved. The V gene lost 2 bases and the J gene lost 4 bases, with 6 bases spanning the gap. CDR1 MNHEY and CDR2 SVGAGI come from the germline V gene. This CDR3 has 13 residues. The chain's CDR3 is CASSYTLNQPQHF. The CDR3 DNA follows: TGTGCCAGCAGTTACACTTTAAATCAGCCCCAGCATTTT.

This chain connects TRBV2 to TRBJ1-2; D is perhaps TRBD1 (5 bases). This CDR3 has 12 amino acids. Germline V CDR1 and CDR2: SNHLY, FYNNEI. V lost 7 bases and J lost 7, with 13 bases in between. The CDR3, as DNA: TGTGCCAGCATGGGAGGGGAGGGTGGCTACACCTTC. This codes for CASMGGEGGYTF.

This chain links TRBV9 with TRBJ2-1, with 8 bases identical to TRBD2. The CDR3 has 17 amino acids. J gave up 8 bases and V 4 bases, and 17 bases lay outside the gene matches. Germline V CDR1 and CDR2: SGDLS, YYNGEE. The CDR3 coding sequence is TGTGCCAGCAGCCTCCGACAGAGCGGGGGCCTGCGCGATGAGCAGTTCTTC. This gives the protein CASSLRQSGGLRDEQFF. The entire variable domain, with the rest obtained from reference TRBV9 and TRBJ2-1, is as follows: DSGVTQTPKHLITATGQRVTLRCSPRSGDLSVYWYQQSLDQGLQFLIQYYNGEERAKGNILERFSAQQFPDLHSELNLSSLELGDSALYFCASSLRQSGGLRDEQFFGPGTRLTVL.

The chain carries TRBV6-5 and TRBJ1-5, with 7 positions matching TRBD1. The germline gives CDR1 MNHEY, CDR2 SVGAGI. The V segment lost 8 bases and the J segment 4 bases; nucleotides outside the gene matches: 2. The CDR3 consists of 12 residues. CDR3: CASSTGNQPQHF. The CDR3 DNA follows: TGTGCCAGCTCGACAGGGAATCAGCCCCAGCATTTT.

The rearrangement links TRBV18 to TRBJ1-1; 9 bases line up with TRBD1. The CDR3 length is 14 residues. Trimming took 1 base from V and 7 from J; bases not matched to a gene: 4. Germline V CDR1 and CDR2: KGHSH, LQKENI. In nucleotides, the CDR3 is TGTGCCAGCTCACCACGACGGGACAGGGATGAAGCTTTCTTT. Translation gives CASSPRRDRDEAFF. Full variable domain (rest looked up from reference TRBV18 and TRBJ1-1): NAGVMQNPRHLVRRRGQEARLRCSPMKGHSHVYWYRQLPEEGLKFMVYLQKENIIDESGMPKERFSAEFPKEGPSILRIQQVVRGDSAAYFCASSPRRDRDEAFFGQGTRLTVV.

The CDR3 loop is CASSFAGGRRIPNTEAFF. DNA for the CDR3: TGTGCCAGCAGCTTTGCTGGAGGGAGAAGGATTCCGAACACTGAAGCTTTCTTT. The V gene is TRBV11-2, the J gene TRBJ1-1, with no clear D. The CDR3 has 18 amino acids. V was trimmed by 3 bases and J by 1 base, leaving 21 bases between them. Per the germline V gene, CDR1 is SGHAT and CDR2 is FQNNGV. The full variable domain, rest sourced from reference TRBV11-2 and TRBJ1-1, is EAGVAQSPRYKIIEKRQSVAFWCNPISGHATLYWYQQILGQGPKLLIQFQNNGVVDDSQLPKDRFSAERLKGVDSTLKIQPAKLEDSAVYLCASSFAGGRRIPNTEAFFGQGTRLTVV.

V gene TRBV7-2 combines with J gene TRBJ1-2, with TRBD1 as a possible D gene (5 bases). Trimming took 3 bases from V and 2 from J, leaving 7 bases between them. Germline V gives CDR1 SGHTA, CDR2 FQGNSA. The CDR3 runs 13 residues. This chain's CDR3 is CASSLKGNYGYTF. The CDR3 nucleotides read TGTGCCAGCAGCTTGAAGGGGAACTATGGCTACACCTTC.

The CDR3 bases are TGTGCCAGCAGCTCCCGGGGCGGGGGGGCTGTATATGAGCAGTTCTTC. It yields the protein CASSSRGGGAVYEQFF. The chain joins TRBV13 to TRBJ2-1; 9 bases line up with TRBD2. Germline loops: CDR1 PRHDT, CDR2 FYEKMQ (reference sequence). Trimming removed 4 bases from V and 8 bases from J; junction bases left unmatched: 12. This CDR3 spans 16 amino acids.

This chain joins TRBV23-1 and TRBJ1-2, with TRBD1 identical over 10 bases. TRBV23-1 has ORF status, its function being uncertain. The CDR3 consists of 16 residues. Trimming took 2 bases from V and 4 from J; bases not matched to a gene: 7. This chain's CDR3 is CASSQPMTGGTYGYTF. Here the CDR3 DNA reads TGCGCCAGCAGTCAACCGATGACAGGGGGCACCTATGGCTACACCTTC.

V and J are TRBV18 and TRBJ1-1; 7 nucleotides agree with TRBD1. This CDR3 has 15 amino acids. Losses at the gene ends were 3 bases for V and 1 base for J; bases not matched to a gene: 5. In germline, CDR1 is KGHSH, CDR2 LQKENI. The CDR3 coding sequence is TGTGCCAGCTCACCGCAAAACAGGGGGAACACTGAAGCTTTCTTT. Encoded protein: CASSPQNRGNTEAFF. Full variable domain (rest looked up from reference TRBV18 and TRBJ1-1): NAGVMQNPRHLVRRRGQEARLRCSPMKGHSHVYWYRQLPEEGLKFMVYLQKENIIDESGMPKERFSAEFPKEGPSILRIQQVVRGDSAAYFCASSPQNRGNTEAFFGQGTRLTVV.

The rearrangement uses TRBV29-1 and TRBJ2-1; no clear D gene. Germline assignment: CDR1 SQVTM and CDR2 ANQGSEA. V was clipped by 7 bases and J by 4 bases, with 5 bases between them. This CDR3 is built from 10 residues. The CDR3 is CSGLYNEQFF. The CDR3 bases are TGCAGCGGTCTATACAATGAGCAGTTCTTC.

The rearrangement joins TRBV30 to TRBJ1-6; the match to TRBD1 covers 8 bases. The trim removed 3 bases at V and 10 bases at J, leaving 5 bases unmatched. CDR1 GTSNPN and CDR2 SVGIG come from the germline V gene (reference sequence). The CDR3 covers 13 residues. The CDR3: CAWSTQGGSPLHF. The CDR3 region has the DNA TGTGCCTGGAGCACACAGGGGGGATCACCCCTCCACTTT.

The chain carries TRBV10-3 and TRBJ2-2, with 8 bases lining up with TRBD1. Germline V gene lookup returns CDR1 ENHRY and CDR2 SYGVKD. V was pared by 3 bases and J by 2 bases, with 5 bases of the junction left unmatched. The CDR3 is 16 amino acids. CDR3 DNA: TGTGCCATCAGTGAATTTGGACAGGGCAACACCGGGGAGCTGTTTTTT. Translating gives CAISEFGQGNTGELFF.